The clone carrying this T cell receptor beta chain has only a few counts. The antigen remains unidentified. The data belong to a study of T cells after yellow fever vaccination. Study-wide background: Preparation of fractions with low cell numbers was performed using SMART-Seq v4 Ultra Low Input.

This CDR3 contains 16 residues. J was trimmed by 2 bases and V by 5 bases; bases with no gene match: 8. CDR1 and CDR2 (germline): SGHVS, FNYEAQ. Study-level results: From the bulk population, abundant clonotypes could contaminate and appear within FACS-sorted repertoires. Booster samples showed a return of most primary-vaccination clones (around 96% CD4, 88% CD8).

A 5'RACE template-switching step, the method used to make TCR cDNA, added a universal primer site and UMIs. Each CDR3 protein is one row after TCRdb ran MiXCR on the 5' RACE reads. The sample has approximately 160,000 distinct CDR3 sequences, 5.5% to 7.5% seen once. The TCR was taken from a young man who received the YFV17D yellow fever vaccine. The sequences come from CD4+ T cells sorted from PBMCs, collected on the day of the first yellow fever vaccination. This rearrangement joins TRBV7-6 to TRBJ1-5; 8 positions agree with TRBD1. CDR3: CASSLDRGRRNQPQHF. The CDR3 nucleotides are TGTGCCAGCAGCCTCGACAGGGGAAGGCGCAATCAGCCCCAGCATTTT.